This TCR beta chain was profiled in a study of blood T cell repertoires in COVID-19. Notes on this clone: The sample holds other DNA sequences that translate to the same CDR3.

Two negative PCRs, clearance, or symptom resolution had been documented for recovered Cohort 3 donors. Profiling relied on immunoSEQ multiplex PCR, and the TCRdb table lists in-frame clones only, not all of them. The data show around 300,000 clones, 85% to 90% seen once. This receptor was identified in a woman aged 55-69 years who had recovered from COVID-19. Specimen: PBMCs or T cells enriched from blood (not recorded which).

The CDR3 reads CASSLGEGNYGYTF. Here the CDR3 DNA reads TGTGCCAGCAGCTTAGGAGAGGGAAACTATGGCTACACCTTC. The V call is TRBV7-9, the J call TRBJ1-2; D is unresolved. V lost 1 base, J lost 2 bases, and 8 bases lay in between. The CDR3 has 14 residues. Germline CDR1 is SEHNR and CDR2 is FQNEAQ (reference sequence).